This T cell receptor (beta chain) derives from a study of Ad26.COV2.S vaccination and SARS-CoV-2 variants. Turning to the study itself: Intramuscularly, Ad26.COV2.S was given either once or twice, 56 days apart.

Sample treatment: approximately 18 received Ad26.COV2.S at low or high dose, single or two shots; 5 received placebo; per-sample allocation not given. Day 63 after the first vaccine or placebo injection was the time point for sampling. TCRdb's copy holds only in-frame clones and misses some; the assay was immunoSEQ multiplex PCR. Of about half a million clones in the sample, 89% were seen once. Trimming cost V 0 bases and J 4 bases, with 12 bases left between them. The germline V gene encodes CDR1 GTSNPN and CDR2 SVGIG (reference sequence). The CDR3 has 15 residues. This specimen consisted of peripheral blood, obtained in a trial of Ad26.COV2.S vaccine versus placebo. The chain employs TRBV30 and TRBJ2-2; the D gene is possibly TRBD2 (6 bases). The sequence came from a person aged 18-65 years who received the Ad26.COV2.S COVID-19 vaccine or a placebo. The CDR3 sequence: CAWSVLSGVTGELFF. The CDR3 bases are TGTGCCTGGAGTGTACTATCGGGAGTCACCGGGGAGCTGTTTTTT. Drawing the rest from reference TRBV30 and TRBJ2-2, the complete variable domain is SQTIHQWPATLVQPVGSPLSLECTVEGTSNPNLYWYRQAAGRGLQLLFYSVGIGQISSEVPQNLSASRPQDRQFILSSKKLLLSDSGFYLCAWSVLSGVTGELFFGEGSRLTVL.